This record concerns one T cell receptor (beta chain) sequence. The record originates from a study of blood T cell repertoires in COVID-19. Only in-frame clones appear in the TCRdb table, and some are missing; sequencing was by immunoSEQ multiplex PCR. The sample shows under 200,000 clones, 75% to 85% of them seen only once. CDR3 length: 13 amino acids. In germline, CDR1 is KGHSH, CDR2 LQKENI. Trimming cost V 2 bases and J 7 bases, with 9 bases left between them. J is TRBJ2-1 and V is TRBV18; D not resolved. The sample comprised peripheral blood. The TCR sequence derives from a woman in her forties with COVID-19, enrolled during active disease. Here the CDR3 reads CASSPINGNEQFF. Written as DNA, the CDR3 is TGTGCCAGCTCACCAATAAACGGGAATGAGCAGTTCTTC. Full variable domain (remainder filled in from reference TRBV18 and TRBJ2-1): NAGVMQNPRHLVRRRGQEARLRCSPMKGHSHVYWYRQLPEEGLKFMVYLQKENIIDESGMPKERFSAEFPKEGPSILRIQQVVRGDSAAYFCASSPINGNEQFFGPGTRLTVL.